The 4 T cell receptor beta chains below were found in one sample sequenced in a study of cytomegalovirus exposure and HLA in healthy donors. PCR was performed using 60 Vbeta and 13 Jbeta primers. Here immunoSEQ multiplex PCR was the method, and the copy in TCRdb shows in-frame clones only, minus some. The table lists 84,000 or so clones, 62% of them singletons. The source material was PBMCs. The source is a woman in her thirties in good health and CMV-seropositive.

This chain connects TRBV13 to TRBJ2-1; 8 positions match TRBD2. The CDR3 is 15 residues long. V was pared by 4 bases and J by 7 bases, with 9 bases of the junction left unmatched. Germline V CDR1 and CDR2: PRHDT, FYEKMQ (reference sequence). The chain's CDR3 is CASSSPGGLTNEQFF. The CDR3 DNA reads as TGTGCCAGCAGCTCACCGGGGGGGCTAACTAATGAGCAGTTCTTC.

This chain links TRBV29-1 with TRBJ2-2; maybe TRBD2 (5 bases). The length of the CDR3 is 13 residues. Germline V gene sequence: CDR1 SQVTM, CDR2 ANQGSEA. Trimming cost V 3 bases and J 6 bases, with 11 bases left between them. The CDR3: CSVERVKSGELFF. The DNA for the CDR3 is TGCAGCGTTGAGAGGGTAAAGTCCGGGGAGCTGTTTTTT.

The rearrangement uses TRBV28 and TRBJ1-2, with 7 bases matching TRBD1. CDR1 is MDHEN, CDR2 SYDVKM, per germline. The CDR3 contains 13 residues. With 8 bases clipped from V and 8 bases from J, the junction kept 11 bases outside the gene matches. The CDR3 DNA reads TGTGCCAGCGGACTTTTACAGGGGAGGGGCTACACCTTC. Protein sequence: CASGLLQGRGYTF.

This clone showed up just a few times. The chain recombines TRBV7-9 with TRBJ2-7; 8 bases match TRBD1. V shed 6 bases and J 9 bases; nucleotides not matched to a gene: 4. The germline V gene has CDR1 SEHNR and CDR2 FQNEAQ (reference sequence). CDR3 size: 11 residues. The CDR3 nucleotides read TGTGCCAGCAGGCAGGGGGCTGGGCAGTACTTC. Encoded protein: CASRQGAGQYF.